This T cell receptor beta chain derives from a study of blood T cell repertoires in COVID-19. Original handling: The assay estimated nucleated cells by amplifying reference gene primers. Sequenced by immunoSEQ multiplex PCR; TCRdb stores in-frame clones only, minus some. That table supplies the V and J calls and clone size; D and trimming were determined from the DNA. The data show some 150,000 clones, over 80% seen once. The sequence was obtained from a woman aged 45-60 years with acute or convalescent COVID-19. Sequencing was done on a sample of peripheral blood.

This chain's CDR3 is CATSAGTSGTDTQYF. Here the CDR3 DNA reads TGTGCCACCAGTGCGGGGACTAGCGGCACAGATACGCAGTATTTT. The chain links TRBV24-1 to TRBJ2-3; 10 bases fit TRBD2. The CDR3 spans 15 residues. In germline, CDR1 is KGHDR, CDR2 SFDVKD. V trimming: 5 bases; J trimming: 1 base; junction bases outside the gene matches: 2.